A selection of T cell receptor beta chains follows, all from one sample in a study of OX40 agonist ivuxolimab in advanced cancers. Generated by immunoSEQ multiplex PCR, the TCRdb table keeps only in-frame clones and is missing some. The repertoire has 50,000 to 55,000 clones, roughly 83% of them found once; the top ten carry about 4.6%. Sequenced material: CD4+ or CD8+ T cells sorted from blood, taken in a trial of the OX40 agonist ivuxolimab. These TCRs come from an adult with an advanced solid tumor such as melanoma, head and neck, liver or kidney cancer. Both conserved end residues are part of each CDR3. The D gene is left open where the match is weak. Rows may omit the clone size; those that give it use once, few, many or a size class.

D gene	J gene	V gene	clone size	CDR3 protein	CDR3 DNA
-	TRBJ1-2	TRBV27	-	CASSLRAGGGYTF	TGTGCCAGCAGCCTTAGAGCGGGGGGGGGCTACACCTTC
TRBD1	TRBJ2-7	TRBV11-2	-	CASRPGTGSYEQYF	TGTGCCAGCCGTCCCGGGACAGGCTCCTACGAGCAGTACTTC
-	TRBJ2-1	TRBV5-6	few	CASRIIKGRSYNEQFF	TGTGCCAGCCGGATTATCAAAGGACGGTCCTACAATGAGCAGTTCTTC
TRBD2	TRBJ2-1	TRBV11-3	-	CASSLDFREGRNEQFF	TGTGCCAGCAGCTTAGATTTCCGGGAGGGCCGGAATGAGCAGTTCTTC
TRBD1	TRBJ2-7	TRBV2	-	CASSVRTGVYEQYF	TGTGCCAGCAGTGTCAGGACAGGGGTCTACGAGCAGTACTTC
-	TRBJ2-5	TRBV29-1	-	CSVETETQYF	TGCAGCGTTGAAACAGAGACCCAGTACTTC
-	TRBJ1-5	TRBV19	-	CASSFNGINQPQHF	TGTGCCAGTAGTTTTAACGGGATTAATCAGCCCCAGCATTTT
TRBD2	TRBJ2-2	TRBV5-1	-	CASSPKQAGGAGELFF	TGCGCCAGCAGCCCGAAACAAGCGGGAGGAGCCGGGGAGCTGTTTTTT
-	TRBJ1-5	TRBV7-3	once	CASSLAAGSNQPQHF	TGTGCCAGCAGCTTAGCGGCAGGGAGCAATCAGCCCCAGCATTTT
TRBD2	TRBJ2-2	TRBV5-4	-	CASSGTSGRSIGELFF	TGTGCCAGCAGCGGGACTAGCGGGAGGTCTATCGGGGAGCTGTTTTTT
-	TRBJ1-1	TRBV10-3	-	CAISRDGPLNTEAFF	TGTGCCATCAGCCGGGACGGCCCCTTGAACACTGAAGCTTTCTTT
TRBD1	TRBJ1-3	TRBV7-9	-	CASSPGQVRDSGNTIYF	TGTGCCAGCAGCCCGGGACAGGTGAGGGACTCTGGAAACACCATATATTTT
-	TRBJ2-1	TRBV5-1	-	CASSLGLLRGPYNEQFF	TGCGCCAGCAGCTTGGGCCTCCTCCGGGGGCCCTACAATGAGCAGTTCTTC
TRBD1	TRBJ2-1	TRBV5-1	few	CASSPTGGHEQFF	TGCGCCAGCAGCCCTACAGGGGGGCATGAGCAGTTCTTC
-	TRBJ2-7	TRBV7-2	-	CASSLGVAGEQYF	TGTGCCAGCAGCTTAGGGGTCGCGGGTGAGCAGTACTTC
-	TRBJ1-4	TRBV30	-	CAWSALSGTNEKLFF	TGTGCCTGGAGTGCCCTGTCTGGAACTAATGAAAAACTGTTTTTT
TRBD1	TRBJ1-2	TRBV5-1	-	CASSFTGVSGYTF	TGCGCCAGCAGCTTTACAGGGGTGAGTGGCTACACCTTC
TRBD2	TRBJ2-1	TRBV5-1	-	CASASVAGVGNEQFF	TGCGCCAGCGCTTCAGTAGCGGGAGTAGGTAATGAGCAGTTCTTC
-	TRBJ2-1	TRBV1	-	CTSSQDQVGGGPYNEQFF	TGCACCAGCAGCCAAGATCAGGTCGGGGGAGGCCCATACAATGAGCAGTTCTTC
-	TRBJ1-1	TRBV7-9	-	CASSFSRLTPEAFF	TGTGCCAGCAGCTTTTCGCGTCTGACACCCGAAGCTTTCTTT
TRBD1	TRBJ2-7	TRBV11-3	-	CASSLSSGQGRGYEQYF	TGTGCCAGCAGCTTGTCGTCTGGACAGGGTAGGGGCTACGAGCAGTACTTC
-	TRBJ1-5	TRBV19	-	CASSIAKGSNQPQHF	TGTGCCAGTAGTATAGCGAAGGGGAGCAATCAGCCCCAGCATTTT
TRBD2	TRBJ2-1	TRBV7-6	few	CASSLVVWLAGGPSNEQFF	TGTGCCAGCAGCTTAGTCGTTTGGTTAGCGGGAGGGCCTAGCAATGAGCAGTTCTTC
-	TRBJ2-7	TRBV11-1	-	CASRLRVEAEQYF	TGTGCCAGCAGGCTTCGTGTCGAGGCCGAGCAGTACTTC
TRBD1	TRBJ2-3	TRBV18	-	CASLGTVRTDTQYF	TGTGCCAGCTTAGGGACAGTCCGCACAGATACGCAGTATTTT
-	TRBJ2-3	TRBV7-2	-	CASSLRLGVDTQYF	TGTGCCAGCAGCTTAAGACTAGGGGTTGATACGCAGTATTTT
TRBD1	TRBJ1-5	TRBV2	-	CASSTGGAGNQPQHF	TGTGCCAGCAGTACAGGGGGCGCCGGCAATCAGCCCCAGCATTTT